The rows below give T cell receptor beta chains drawn from one sample of a study of shared clonotypes between healthy human individuals. TCRdb's table, derived via immunoSEQ multiplex PCR, lists solely in-frame clones and lacks some. The repertoire includes 1,500,000 or so clones, around 97% of them detected once, and 1.2% sits in the top ten. The sequenced material came from naive CD4+ T cells sorted from blood. Receptors were obtained from a man younger than 45 in good health. CDR3s include the opening cysteine and the closing phenylalanine or tryptophan.

V	J	CDR3
TRBV7-3	TRBJ2-2	CASSSNTGELFF
TRBV27	TRBJ2-1	CASSSLAGDSYNEQFF
TRBV28	TRBJ2-7	CANPTPDRQDPLEQYF
TRBV30	TRBJ2-3	CAWVIRRSTDTQYF
TRBV9	TRBJ1-1	CASGQGAEAFF
TRBV5-8	TRBJ2-7	CASSFRYEQYF
TRBV28	TRBJ2-3	CASSLDPGAPILGAQYF
TRBV15	TRBJ2-5	CATSRGGGAGKTQYF
TRBV28	TRBJ1-2	CASSLQGLGYTF
TRBV27	TRBJ1-2	CASSLGQDVRGYTF
TRBV7-2	TRBJ2-5	CASSPSGPQETQYF
TRBV28	TRBJ2-1	CASTPHRGEISYNEQFF
TRBV5-1	TRBJ2-3	CASSSRADPGADTQYF
TRBV9	TRBJ2-3	CASSREGGRPGDTQYF
TRBV5-4	TRBJ2-1	CASSQLGQGYNEQFF